Listed here is a single T cell receptor (beta chain). The CDR3 totals 17 residues. The germline CDR1 and CDR2 sequences are MNHEY and SMNVEV (reference sequence). V was trimmed by 0 bases and J by 2 bases, leaving 14 bases between them. The data derive from a study of blood T cell repertoires in COVID-19. Background on the study: There were acute and convalescent COVID-19 samples, and they came from the United States, Italy and Spain.

Only in-frame clones appear in the TCRdb table, and some are missing; sequencing was by immunoSEQ multiplex PCR. The top ten clones hold 3% to 4.5% of a sample with 350,000 or so clones, about nine tenths of them seen once. The receptor's source is a woman aged 55-69 years with COVID-19, enrolled during active disease. The sample consisted of peripheral blood. This chain connects TRBV27 to TRBJ1-5; D is possibly TRBD1 (6 bases). The CDR3 nucleotides read TGTGCCAGCAGTTTATCGTCAGGGGCCGTAGGCAATCAGCCCCAGCATTTT. This sequence encodes CASSLSSGAVGNQPQHF.